The entry below gives a single T cell receptor beta chain sequence along with its context. V lost 1 base and J lost 1; bases outside the gene matches: 4. The CDR3 extends over 15 amino acids. Germline V gene data show CDR1 as SGHRS and CDR2 as YFSETQ. This entry belongs to a study of spatial heterogeneity in lung cancer. Time point reported: sample taken at primary tumor resection. TCRdb redid the calling of the 5' RACE reads with MiXCR, one entry per CDR3 protein. Counted here are 55,000 to 70,000 distinct CDR3 sequences, roughly 6.6% occurring once; the ten biggest clones make up under 15%. The receptor's source is a female donor with early-stage non-small cell lung cancer. The source material was PBMCs, sampled at surgery. The J gene is TRBJ1-1, the V gene TRBV5-1; the match to TRBD1 covers 7 bases. CDR3 protein: CASSLWRQGNTEAFF. CDR3 DNA sequence: TGCGCCAGCAGCTTGTGGAGACAGGGGAACACTGAAGCTTTCTTT.